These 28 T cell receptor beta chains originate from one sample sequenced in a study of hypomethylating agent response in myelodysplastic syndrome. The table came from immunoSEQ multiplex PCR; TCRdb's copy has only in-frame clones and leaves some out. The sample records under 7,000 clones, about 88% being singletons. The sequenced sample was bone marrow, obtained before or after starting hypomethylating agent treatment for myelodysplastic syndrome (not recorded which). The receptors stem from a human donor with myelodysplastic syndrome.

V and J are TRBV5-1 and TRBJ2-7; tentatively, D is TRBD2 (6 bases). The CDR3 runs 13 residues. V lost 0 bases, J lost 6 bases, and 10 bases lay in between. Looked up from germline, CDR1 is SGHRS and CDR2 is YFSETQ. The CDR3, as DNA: TGCGCCAGCAGCTTGGGGGGAGGTGGCGAGCAGTACGTC. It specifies CASSLGGGGEQYV.

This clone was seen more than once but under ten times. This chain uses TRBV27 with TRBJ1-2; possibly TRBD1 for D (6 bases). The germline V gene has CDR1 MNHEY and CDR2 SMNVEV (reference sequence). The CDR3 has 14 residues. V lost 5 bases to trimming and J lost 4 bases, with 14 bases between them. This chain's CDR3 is CASSPRGAAYGYTF. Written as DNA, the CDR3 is TGTGCCAGCAGTCCCCGGGGGGCTGCCTATGGCTACACCTTC.

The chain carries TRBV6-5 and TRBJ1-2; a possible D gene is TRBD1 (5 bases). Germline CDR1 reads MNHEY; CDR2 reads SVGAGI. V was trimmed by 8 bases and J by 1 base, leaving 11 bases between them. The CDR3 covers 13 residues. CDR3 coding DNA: TGTGCCAGCGGATCACAGGTTAACTATGGCTACACCTTC. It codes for CASGSQVNYGYTF.

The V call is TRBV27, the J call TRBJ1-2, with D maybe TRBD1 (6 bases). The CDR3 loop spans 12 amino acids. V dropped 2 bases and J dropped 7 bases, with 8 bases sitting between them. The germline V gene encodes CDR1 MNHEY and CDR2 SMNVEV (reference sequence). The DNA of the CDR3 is TGTGCCAGCAGTTTAAGGGGGGGTGGCTACACCTTC. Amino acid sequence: CASSLRGGGYTF.

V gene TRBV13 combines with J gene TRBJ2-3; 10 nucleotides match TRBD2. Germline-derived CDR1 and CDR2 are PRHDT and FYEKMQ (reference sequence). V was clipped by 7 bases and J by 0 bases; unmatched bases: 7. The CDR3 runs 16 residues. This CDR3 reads CASTLGLAASTDTQYF. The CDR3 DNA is TGTGCCAGCACCCTCGGACTAGCGGCGAGCACAGATACGCAGTATTTT.

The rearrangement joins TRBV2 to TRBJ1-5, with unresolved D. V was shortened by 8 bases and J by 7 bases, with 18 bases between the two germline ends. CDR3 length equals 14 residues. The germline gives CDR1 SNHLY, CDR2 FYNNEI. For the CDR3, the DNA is TGTGCCAGCGATTCCACAAGTGCGATCCAGCCCCAGCATTTT. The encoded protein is CASDSTSAIQPQHF.

The CDR3 loop reads CASSLGGPDIGYTF. Here the CDR3 DNA reads TGTGCCAGCAGCTTAGGGGGGCCCGATATTGGCTACACCTTC. This chain links TRBV5-6 with TRBJ1-2; possibly TRBD1 for D (6 bases). Trimming took 2 bases from V and 7 from J, leaving 15 bases between them. This CDR3 comprises 14 residues. CDR1 SGHDT and CDR2 YYEEEE come from the germline V gene.

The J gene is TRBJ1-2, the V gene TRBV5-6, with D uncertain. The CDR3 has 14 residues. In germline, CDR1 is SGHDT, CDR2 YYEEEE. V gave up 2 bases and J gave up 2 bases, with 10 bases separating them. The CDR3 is CASSLISFNYGYTF. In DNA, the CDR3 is TGTGCCAGCAGCTTAATCTCGTTCAACTATGGCTACACCTTC.

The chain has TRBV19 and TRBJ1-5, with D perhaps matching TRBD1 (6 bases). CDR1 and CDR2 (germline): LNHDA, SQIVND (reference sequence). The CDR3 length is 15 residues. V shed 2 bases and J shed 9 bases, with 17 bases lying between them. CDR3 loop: CASSIRGLGGRPQHF. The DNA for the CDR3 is TGTGCCAGTAGTATACGGGGATTGGGGGGCCGGCCCCAGCATTTT. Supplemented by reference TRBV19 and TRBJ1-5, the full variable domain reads DGGITQSPKYLFRKEGQNVTLSCEQNLNHDAMYWYRQDPGQGLRLIYYSQIVNDFQKGDIAEGYSVSREKKESFPLTVTSAQKNPTAFYLCASSIRGLGGRPQHFGDGTRLSIL.

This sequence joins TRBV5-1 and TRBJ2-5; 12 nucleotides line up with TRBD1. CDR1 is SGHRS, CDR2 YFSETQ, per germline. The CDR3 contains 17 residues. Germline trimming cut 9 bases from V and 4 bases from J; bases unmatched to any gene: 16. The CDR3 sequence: CATAAGTGGWSAETQYF. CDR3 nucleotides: TGCGCCACCGCGGCGGGGACAGGGGGCTGGTCAGCAGAGACCCAGTACTTC.

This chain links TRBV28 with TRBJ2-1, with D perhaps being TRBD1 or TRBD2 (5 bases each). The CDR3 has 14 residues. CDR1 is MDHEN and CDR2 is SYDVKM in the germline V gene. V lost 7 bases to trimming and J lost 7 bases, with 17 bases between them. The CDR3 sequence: CASTPGGRRNEQFF. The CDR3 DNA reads TGTGCCAGCACCCCTGGGGGACGGAGGAATGAGCAGTTCTTC. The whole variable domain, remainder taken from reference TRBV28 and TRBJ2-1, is DVKVTQSSRYLVKRTGEKVFLECVQDMDHENMFWYRQDPGLGLRLIYFSYDVKMKEKGDIPEGYSVSREKKERFSLILESASTNQTSMYLCASTPGGRRNEQFFGPGTRLTVL.

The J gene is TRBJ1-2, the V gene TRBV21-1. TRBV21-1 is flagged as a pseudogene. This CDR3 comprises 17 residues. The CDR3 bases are TGTGCCAGCAGCTCTCAAGAGGAGCGGGACGACGACTATGGCTACACCTTC. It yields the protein CASSSQEERDDDYGYTF.

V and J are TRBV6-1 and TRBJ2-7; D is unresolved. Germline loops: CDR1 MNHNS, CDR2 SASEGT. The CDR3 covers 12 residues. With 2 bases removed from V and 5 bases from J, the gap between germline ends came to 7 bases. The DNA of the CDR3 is TGTGCCAGCAGTGAATCCAGCAACGAGCAGTACTTC. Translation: CASSESSNEQYF.

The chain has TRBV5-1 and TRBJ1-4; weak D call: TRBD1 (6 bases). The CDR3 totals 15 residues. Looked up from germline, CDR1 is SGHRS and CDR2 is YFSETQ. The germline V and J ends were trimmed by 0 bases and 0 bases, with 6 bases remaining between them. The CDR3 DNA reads TGCGCCAGCAGCTTGGACAGGGCAACTAATGAAAAACTGTTTTTT. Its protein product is CASSLDRATNEKLFF.

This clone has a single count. The CDR3 here is CASSLAGLNYEQYF. Written as DNA, the CDR3 is TGTGCCAGCAGCTTAGCGGGACTTAACTACGAGCAGTACTTC. The chain carries TRBV7-9 and TRBJ2-5, with D possibly TRBD2 on 6 matching bases. The DNA end is a closer match to TRBJ2-7, so the J assignment may be wrong. The CDR3 is 14 residues long. Germline-derived CDR1 and CDR2 are SEHNR and FQNEAQ (reference sequence).

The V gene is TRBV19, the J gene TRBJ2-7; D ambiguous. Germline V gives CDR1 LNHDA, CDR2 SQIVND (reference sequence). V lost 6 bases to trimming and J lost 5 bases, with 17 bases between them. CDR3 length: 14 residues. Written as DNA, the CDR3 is TGTGCCAGTAGCCTCAATGATCGAAGCGACGAGCAGTACTTC. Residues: CASSLNDRSDEQYF.

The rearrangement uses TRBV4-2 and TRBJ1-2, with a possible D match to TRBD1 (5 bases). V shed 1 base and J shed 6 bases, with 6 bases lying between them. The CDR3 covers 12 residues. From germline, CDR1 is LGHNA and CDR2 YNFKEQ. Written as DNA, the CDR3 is TGTGCCAGCAGCCAAGGCAGGGATGGCTACACCTTC. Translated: CASSQGRDGYTF.

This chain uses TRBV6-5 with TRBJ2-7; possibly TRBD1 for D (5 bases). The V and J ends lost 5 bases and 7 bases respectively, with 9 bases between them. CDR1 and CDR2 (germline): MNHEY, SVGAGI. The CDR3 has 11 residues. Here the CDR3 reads CASSQGIEQYF. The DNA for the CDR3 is TGTGCCAGCAGTCAGGGAATAGAGCAGTACTTC.

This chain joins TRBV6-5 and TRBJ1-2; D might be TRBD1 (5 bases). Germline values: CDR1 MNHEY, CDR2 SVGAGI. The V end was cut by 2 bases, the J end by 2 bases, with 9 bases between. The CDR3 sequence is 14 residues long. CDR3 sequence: CASSYGQGNYGYTF. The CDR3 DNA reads TGTGCCAGCAGTTACGGCCAGGGAAACTATGGCTACACCTTC.

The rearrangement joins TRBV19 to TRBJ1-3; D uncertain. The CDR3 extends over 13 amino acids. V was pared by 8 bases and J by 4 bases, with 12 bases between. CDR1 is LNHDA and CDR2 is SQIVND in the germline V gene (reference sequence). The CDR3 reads CASGRGYGNTIYF. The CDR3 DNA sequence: TGTGCCAGTGGTCGGGGATACGGAAACACCATATATTTT.

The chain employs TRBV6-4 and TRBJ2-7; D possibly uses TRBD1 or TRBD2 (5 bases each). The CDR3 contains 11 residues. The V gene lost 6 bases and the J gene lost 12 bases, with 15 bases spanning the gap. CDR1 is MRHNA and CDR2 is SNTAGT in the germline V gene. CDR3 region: CASSFSGTRYV. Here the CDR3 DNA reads TGTGCCAGCAGCTTTTCCGGGACGCGGTACGTC.

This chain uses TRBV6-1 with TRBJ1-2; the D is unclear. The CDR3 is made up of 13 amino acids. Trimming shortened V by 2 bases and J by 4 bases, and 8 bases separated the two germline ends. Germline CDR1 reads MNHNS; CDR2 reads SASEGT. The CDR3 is CASSELGPYGYTF. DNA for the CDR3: TGTGCCAGCAGTGAACTCGGCCCCTATGGCTACACCTTC.

The CDR3 DNA is TGTGCCAGCAGCTTAGGGGGGTCCACCTACGAGCAGTACTTC. Amino acids: CASSLGGSTYEQYF. The chain is built from TRBV5-4 and TRBJ2-7; D tentatively reads TRBD1 or TRBD2 (6 bases each). Trimming removed 2 bases at V and 2 bases at J, with 11 bases between. This CDR3 has 14 amino acids. Per germline, CDR1 SGHNT and CDR2 YYREEE (reference sequence).

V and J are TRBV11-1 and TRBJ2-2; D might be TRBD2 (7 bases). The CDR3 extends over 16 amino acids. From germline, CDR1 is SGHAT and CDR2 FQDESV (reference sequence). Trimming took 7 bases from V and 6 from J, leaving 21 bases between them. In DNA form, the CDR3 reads TGTGCCAGCACCCCCCTGCGGGGGCGCGCGGCCGGGGAGCTGTTTTTT. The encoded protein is CASTPLRGRAAGELFF.

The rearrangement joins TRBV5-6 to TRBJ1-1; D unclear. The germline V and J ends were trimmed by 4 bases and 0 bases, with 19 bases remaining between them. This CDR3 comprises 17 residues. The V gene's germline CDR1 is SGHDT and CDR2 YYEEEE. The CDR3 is CASSETVGAGMNTEAFF. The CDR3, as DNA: TGTGCCAGCAGCGAAACGGTCGGCGCCGGTATGAACACTGAAGCTTTCTTT.

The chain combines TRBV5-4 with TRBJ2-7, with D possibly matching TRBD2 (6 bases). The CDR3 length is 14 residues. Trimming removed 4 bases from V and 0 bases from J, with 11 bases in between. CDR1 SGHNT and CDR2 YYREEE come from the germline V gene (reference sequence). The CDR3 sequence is CASSRNGGSYEQYF. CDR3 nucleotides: TGTGCCAGCAGCCGAAACGGGGGCTCCTACGAGCAGTACTTC.

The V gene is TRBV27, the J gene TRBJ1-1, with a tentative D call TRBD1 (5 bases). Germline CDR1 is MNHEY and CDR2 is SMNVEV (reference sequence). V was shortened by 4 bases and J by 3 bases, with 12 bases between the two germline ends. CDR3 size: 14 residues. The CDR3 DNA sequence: TGTGCCAGCAGTTCCAGGGTAACGGACACTGAAGCTTTCTTT. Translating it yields CASSSRVTDTEAFF.

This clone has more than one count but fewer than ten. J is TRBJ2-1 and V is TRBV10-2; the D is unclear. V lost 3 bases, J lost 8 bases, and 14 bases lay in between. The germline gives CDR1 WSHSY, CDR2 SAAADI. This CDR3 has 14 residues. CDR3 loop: CASSEMDLGHEQFF. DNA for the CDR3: TGCGCCAGCAGTGAAATGGACCTGGGCCATGAGCAGTTCTTC.